The present T cell receptor (beta chain) was sequenced within a study of T-cell reconstitution after alpha-beta-depleted transplantation in children. Unique molecular identifiers tagged the TCRbeta library. TCRdb used MiXCR to reprocess the PCR reads, holding one entry per CDR3 protein. The profile shows more than 400,000 distinct CDR3 sequences, roughly 44% of them singletons. Trimming left V 5 bases short and J 1 base short, with 14 bases between. This CDR3 contains 15 residues. Per germline, CDR1 MGHRA and CDR2 YSYEKL. This chain joins TRBV4-1 and TRBJ2-5; D is possibly TRBD1 or TRBD2 (5 bases each). This sample comprised PBMCs, obtained before TCRalphabeta/CD19-depleted stem cell transplant. The origin of this receptor is a girl aged 2-10 years with aplastic anemia, due to receive a stem cell transplant. CDR3 protein: CASSTTGTAQETQYF. As DNA, the CDR3 is TGCGCCAGCAGCACAACCGGGACGGCCCAAGAGACCCAGTACTTC.